The 20 T cell receptor beta chains below were found in one sample sequenced in a study of shared clonotypes between healthy human individuals. Sequencing used immunoSEQ multiplex PCR; TCRdb keeps in-frame clones, though not all of them. This sample has around 1.5 million clones; roughly 98% occur once, and the top ten carry approximately 0.44%. The sequenced material came from naive CD4+ T cells sorted from blood. The subset denotes: CD45RA+ positively selected. These receptor sequences come from a young man in good health.

V is TRBV7-6 and J is TRBJ2-5; D is possibly TRBD2 (6 bases). CDR3 length: 12 amino acids. Germline V lookup: CDR1 SGHVS, CDR2 FNYEAQ. Trimming cost V 6 bases and J 10 bases, with 15 bases left between them. The chain's CDR3 is CASSWLGGDQYF. The DNA of the CDR3 is TGTGCCAGCAGTTGGCTCGGGGGAGACCAGTACTTC.

V and J are TRBV7-9 and TRBJ1-1; weak D call: TRBD1 (5 bases). The CDR3 contains 16 residues. Germline CDR1 and CDR2: SEHNR and FQNEAQ (reference sequence). V gave up 5 bases and J gave up 4 bases, with 20 bases separating them. The CDR3 reads CASSGGRGTGVTEAFF. Here the CDR3 DNA reads TGTGCCAGCAGCGGCGGACGGGGGACGGGTGTCACTGAAGCTTTCTTT. Looking up the rest from reference TRBV7-9 and TRBJ1-1 gives the full variable domain: DTGVSQNPRHKITKRGQNVTFRCDPISEHNRLYWYRQTLGQGPEFLTYFQNEAQLEKSRLLSDRFSAERPKGSFSTLEIQRTEQGDSAMYLCASSGGRGTGVTEAFFGQGTRLTVV.

The chain carries TRBV28 and TRBJ2-7; 10 bases map to TRBD2. CDR3 length: 15 amino acids. Germline values: CDR1 MDHEN, CDR2 SYDVKM. The V gene end was trimmed by 7 bases and the J gene end by 2 bases; junction bases not matched to a gene: 8. The CDR3 reads CASTSIGLAAYEQYF. CDR3 bases: TGTGCCAGCACCTCGATCGGACTAGCGGCCTACGAGCAGTACTTC.

This chain joins TRBV5-6 and TRBJ2-5, with TRBD1 matching over 7 bases. V shed 1 base, J shed 3 bases, and the junction held 3 bases outside the gene matches. Germline-derived CDR1 and CDR2 are SGHDT and YYEEEE. The CDR3 totals 14 residues. CDR3 sequence: CASSLSGTEETQYF. CDR3 bases: TGTGCCAGCAGCTTGTCCGGGACAGAAGAGACCCAGTACTTC.

CDR3 sequence: CASSSYGTAEVYGYTF. Here the CDR3 DNA reads TGTGCCAGCAGCTCATACGGGACAGCGGAGGTCTATGGCTACACCTTC. The chain has TRBV5-4 and TRBJ1-2; TRBD1 matches 7 bases. Germline V gene data show CDR1 as SGHNT and CDR2 as YYREEE (reference sequence). CDR3 size: 16 residues. V lost 3 bases and J lost 4; bases outside the gene matches: 12. Full variable domain (outside the CDR3, taken from reference TRBV5-4 and TRBJ1-2): ETGVTQSPTHLIKTRGQQVTLRCSSQSGHNTVSWYQQALGQGPQFIFQYYREEENGRGNFPPRFSGLQFPNYSSELNVNALELDDSALYLCASSSYGTAEVYGYTFGSGTRLTVV.

The chain joins TRBV11-2 to TRBJ1-1, with 8 bases matching TRBD1. The germline V gene has CDR1 SGHAT and CDR2 FQNNGV. Trimming took 6 bases from V and 11 from J; bases not matched to a gene: 20. The CDR3 runs 16 residues. CDR3 coding DNA: TGTGCCAGCAGGCCCATCAGGGGGCCGTGGAACCAGGATGCTTTCTTT. Amino acids: CASRPIRGPWNQDAFF.

This clone was seen a single time. The chain has TRBV19 and TRBJ1-5; 7 bases agree with TRBD1. CDR1 is LNHDA, CDR2 SQIVND, per germline (reference sequence). This CDR3 comprises 15 residues. V lost 4 bases, J lost 6 bases, and 9 bases stayed unmatched. CDR3 bases: TGTGCCAGTAGTACTACCGGGACAGCCGCTCAGCCCCAGCATTTT. It translates to CASSTTGTAAQPQHF. The full variable domain, its missing parts supplied by reference TRBV19 and TRBJ1-5, is DGGITQSPKYLFRKEGQNVTLSCEQNLNHDAMYWYRQDPGQGLRLIYYSQIVNDFQKGDIAEGYSVSREKKESFPLTVTSAQKNPTAFYLCASSTTGTAAQPQHFGDGTRLSIL.

This chain links TRBV18 with TRBJ2-5, with 9 nucleotides matching TRBD1. CDR3 length: 14 residues. Germline assignment: CDR1 KGHSH and CDR2 LQKENI. Losses at the gene ends were 6 bases for V and 2 bases for J; bases not matched to a gene: 4. CDR3 sequence: CASSGTGRQETQYF. The CDR3 coding sequence is TGTGCCAGCTCCGGGACAGGGAGACAAGAGACCCAGTACTTC.

The gene calls are TRBV7-9 and TRBJ1-1; D ambiguous. Germline V gene sequence: CDR1 SEHNR, CDR2 FQNEAQ (reference sequence). The ends were cut back, 1 base at V and 6 bases at J, with 24 bases in the middle. CDR3 length equals 18 residues. The CDR3 spells CASSLVTAVSRRYAEAFF. The DNA of the CDR3 is TGTGCCAGCAGCTTAGTTACGGCGGTGTCGCGGAGATACGCTGAAGCTTTCTTT.

The chain carries TRBV11-2 and TRBJ1-1, with D tentatively TRBD1 (5 bases). Trimming took off 5 bases at V and 1 base at J, with 14 bases between the two ends. Germline V lookup: CDR1 SGHAT, CDR2 FQNNGV. This CDR3 is built from 15 residues. The CDR3 loop is CASSPLGRANTEAFF. In nucleotides, the CDR3 is TGTGCCAGCAGCCCACTAGGCAGGGCGAACACTGAAGCTTTCTTT. The full variable domain, completed using reference TRBV11-2 and TRBJ1-1, is EAGVAQSPRYKIIEKRQSVAFWCNPISGHATLYWYQQILGQGPKLLIQFQNNGVVDDSQLPKDRFSAERLKGVDSTLKIQPAKLEDSAVYLCASSPLGRANTEAFFGQGTRLTVV.

With regard to this clone: The sample carries other DNA sequences with the same CDR3. J is TRBJ2-6 and V is TRBV11-2; D not certain. CDR1 and CDR2 (germline): SGHAT, FQNNGV. The germline V and J ends were trimmed by 1 base and 0 bases, with 7 bases remaining between them. The length of the CDR3 is 16 residues. The chain's CDR3 is CASSLVGSSGANVLTF. CDR3 nucleotide sequence: TGTGCCAGCAGCTTAGTGGGCTCCTCTGGGGCCAACGTCCTGACTTTC.

The V and J genes are TRBV10-2 and TRBJ1-2; D remains unclear. The V gene lost 4 bases and the J gene lost 0 bases, with 9 bases spanning the gap. The length of the CDR3 is 14 residues. The germline CDR1 and CDR2 sequences are WSHSY and SAAADI. Written as DNA, the CDR3 is TGCGCCAGCAGTGTGGGAGGAACTAACTATGGCTACACCTTC. Its translation: CASSVGGTNYGYTF.

This sequence joins TRBV5-6 and TRBJ2-7; no clear D. CDR3 length equals 13 residues. V lost 5 bases and J lost 3, with 12 bases in between. Germline V CDR1 and CDR2: SGHDT, YYEEEE. CDR3 residues: CASRLAQYYEQYF. The DNA for the CDR3 is TGTGCCAGCAGACTCGCACAGTACTACGAGCAGTACTTC.

The chain uses TRBV5-1 and TRBJ1-5; 9 nucleotides align to TRBD1. V shed 4 bases, J shed 5 bases, and the junction held 1 base outside the gene matches. The CDR3 has 13 residues. Germline V gene lookup returns CDR1 SGHRS and CDR2 YFSETQ. CDR3: CASSRDRDQPQHF. In DNA form, the CDR3 reads TGCGCCAGCAGCAGGGACAGGGATCAGCCCCAGCATTTT.

V usage is TRBV27 and J usage is TRBJ2-7; TRBD2 might be the D (5 bases). Germline loops: CDR1 MNHEY, CDR2 SMNVEV (reference sequence). Trimming left V 3 bases short and J 0 bases short, with 12 bases between. CDR3 size: 15 residues. The DNA of the CDR3 is TGTGCCAGCAGTTTTAAGTGGGAGAACTCCTACGAGCAGTACTTC. As protein: CASSFKWENSYEQYF.

The chain has TRBV7-8 and TRBJ2-1; 11 positions agree with TRBD2. The germline CDR1 and CDR2 sequences are SGHVS and FQNEAQ. J lost 8 bases, V lost 1 base, and 4 bases had no gene match. The CDR3 covers 15 residues. The CDR3 DNA sequence: TGTGCCAGCAGCTTAGGGCTAGCGGGAGGATATGAGCAGTTCTTC. Its translation is CASSLGLAGGYEQFF.

The chain joins TRBV5-1 to TRBJ2-7, with D perhaps TRBD1 (5 bases). The length of the CDR3 is 13 residues. CDR1 and CDR2 (germline): SGHRS, YFSETQ. V lost 4 bases to trimming and J lost 2 bases, with 10 bases between them. In DNA, the CDR3 is TGCGCCAGCAGCGCGACAGCCACCTACGAGCAGTACTTC. Its translation: CASSATATYEQYF. The full variable domain, with the rest looked up from reference TRBV5-1 and TRBJ2-7, is KAGVTQTPRYLIKTRGQQVTLSCSPISGHRSVSWYQQTPGQGLQFLFEYFSETQRNKGNFPGRFSGRQFSNSRSEMNVSTLELGDSALYLCASSATATYEQYFGPGTRLTVT.

The chain couples TRBV7-8 to TRBJ2-7; 7 bases are a match to TRBD2. The CDR3 covers 14 residues. V was clipped by 3 bases and J by 2 bases; unmatched bases: 4. Germline V lookup: CDR1 SGHVS, CDR2 FQNEAQ. The CDR3 DNA reads as TGTGCCAGCAGCTTGGACCTAGCGGCCTACGAGCAGTACTTC. This translates into CASSLDLAAYEQYF.

V is TRBV6-1 and J is TRBJ1-2; unclear D gene. Between the trimmed V and J ends, which lost 2 bases and 4 bases, there was a span of 14 bases. Germline V gene lookup returns CDR1 MNHNS and CDR2 SASEGT. The CDR3 extends over 15 amino acids. The CDR3 nucleotides read TGTGCCAGCAGTGAATTTAGTTGGCGGACCTATGGCTACACCTTC. It codes for CASSEFSWRTYGYTF.

The chain couples TRBV30 to TRBJ1-3, with 10 bases matching TRBD1. Germline trimming cut 0 bases from V and 1 base from J; bases unmatched to any gene: 6. CDR1 and CDR2 from the germline V gene are GTSNPN and SVGIG (reference sequence). There are 17 residues in the CDR3. The CDR3 loop is CAWSVDRGPLSGNTIYF. CDR3 bases: TGTGCCTGGAGTGTAGACAGGGGGCCGCTTTCTGGAAACACCATATATTTT.